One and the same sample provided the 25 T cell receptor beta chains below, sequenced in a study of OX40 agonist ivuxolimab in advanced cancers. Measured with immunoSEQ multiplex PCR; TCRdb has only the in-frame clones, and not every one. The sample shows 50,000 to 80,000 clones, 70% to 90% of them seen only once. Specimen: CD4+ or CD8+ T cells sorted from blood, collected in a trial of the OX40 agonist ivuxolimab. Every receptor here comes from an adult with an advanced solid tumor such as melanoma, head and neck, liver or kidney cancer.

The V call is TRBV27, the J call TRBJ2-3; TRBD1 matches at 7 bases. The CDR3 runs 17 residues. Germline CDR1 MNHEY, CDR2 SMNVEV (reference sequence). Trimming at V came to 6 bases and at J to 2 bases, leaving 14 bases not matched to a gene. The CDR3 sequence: CASRPTGVHFNTDTQYF. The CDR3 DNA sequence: TGTGCCAGCAGGCCAACAGGGGTCCATTTTAACACAGATACGCAGTATTTT.

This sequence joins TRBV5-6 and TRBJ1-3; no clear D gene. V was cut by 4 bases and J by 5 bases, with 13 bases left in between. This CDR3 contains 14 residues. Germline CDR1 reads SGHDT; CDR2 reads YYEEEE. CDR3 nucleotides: TGTGCCAGCAGCCCGGGCAGGACTAGAAACACCATATATTTT. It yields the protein CASSPGRTRNTIYF.

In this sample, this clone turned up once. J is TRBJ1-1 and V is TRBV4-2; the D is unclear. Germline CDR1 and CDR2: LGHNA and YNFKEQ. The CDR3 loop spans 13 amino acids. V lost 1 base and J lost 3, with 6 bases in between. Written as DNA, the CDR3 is TGTGCCAGCAGCCAAGCAGTTGACACTGAAGCTTTCTTT. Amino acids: CASSQAVDTEAFF.

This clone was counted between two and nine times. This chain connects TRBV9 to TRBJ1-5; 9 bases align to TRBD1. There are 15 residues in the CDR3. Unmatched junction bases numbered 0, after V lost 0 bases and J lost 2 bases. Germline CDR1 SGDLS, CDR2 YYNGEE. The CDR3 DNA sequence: TGTGCCAGCAGCGTAGGGACAGGGGGCAATCAGCCCCAGCATTTT. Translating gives CASSVGTGGNQPQHF.

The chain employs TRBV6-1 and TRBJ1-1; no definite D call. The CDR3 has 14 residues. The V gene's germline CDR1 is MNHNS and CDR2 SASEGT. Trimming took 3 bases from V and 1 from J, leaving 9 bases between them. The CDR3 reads CASSDRPQNTEAFF. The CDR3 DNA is TGTGCCAGCAGTGATCGGCCACAGAACACTGAAGCTTTCTTT.

As DNA, the CDR3 is TGTGCCAGCAGTGCCGGACGGTTCCTTGGCACAGATACGCAGTATTTT. It translates to CASSAGRFLGTDTQYF. The chain links TRBV6-1 to TRBJ2-3; D is uncertain. V lost 4 bases, J lost 1 base, and 15 bases lay in between. This CDR3 has 16 residues. The germline V gene has CDR1 MNHNS and CDR2 SASEGT.

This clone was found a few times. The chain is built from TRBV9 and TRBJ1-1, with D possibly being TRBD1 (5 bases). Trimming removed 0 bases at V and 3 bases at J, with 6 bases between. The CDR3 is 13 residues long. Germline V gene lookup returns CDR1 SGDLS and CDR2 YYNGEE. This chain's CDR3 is CASSVEGHTEAFF. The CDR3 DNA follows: TGTGCCAGCAGCGTAGAGGGGCACACTGAAGCTTTCTTT.

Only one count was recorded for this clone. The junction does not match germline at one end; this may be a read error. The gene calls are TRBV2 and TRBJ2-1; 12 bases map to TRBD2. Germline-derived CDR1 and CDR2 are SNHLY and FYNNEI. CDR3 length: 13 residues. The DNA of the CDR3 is TGTGCCAGCAGTGAAGCGCAGACTAGCGGGAGAATCTTC. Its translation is CASSEAQTSGRIF.

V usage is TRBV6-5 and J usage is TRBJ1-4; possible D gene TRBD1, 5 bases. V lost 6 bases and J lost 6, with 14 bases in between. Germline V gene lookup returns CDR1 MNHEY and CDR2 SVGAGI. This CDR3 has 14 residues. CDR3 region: CASSLRQLDEKLFF. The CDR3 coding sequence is TGTGCCAGCAGCCTGCGACAGCTGGATGAAAAACTGTTTTTT.

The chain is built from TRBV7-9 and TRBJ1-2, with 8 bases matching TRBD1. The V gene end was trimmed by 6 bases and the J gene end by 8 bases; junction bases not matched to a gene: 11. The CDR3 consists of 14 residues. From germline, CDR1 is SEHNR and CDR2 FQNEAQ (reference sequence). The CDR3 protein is CASSLGQGSTGYTF. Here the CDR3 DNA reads TGTGCCAGCAGTCTAGGACAGGGTTCGACGGGCTACACCTTC.

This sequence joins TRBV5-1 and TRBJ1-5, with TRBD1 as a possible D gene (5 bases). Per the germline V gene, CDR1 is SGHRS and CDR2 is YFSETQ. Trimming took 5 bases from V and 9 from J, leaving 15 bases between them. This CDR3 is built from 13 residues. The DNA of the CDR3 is TGCGCCAGCAGTCTTCTTGGGGGTCGGCCCCAGCATTTT. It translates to CASSLLGGRPQHF.

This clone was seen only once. CDR3 coding DNA: TGCAGCGTCTTGGAGTGGCGGGCGAACACCGGGGAGCTGTTTTTT. Its translation is CSVLEWRANTGELFF. This sequence joins TRBV29-1 and TRBJ2-2, with D possibly matching TRBD2 (5 bases). With 6 bases removed from V and 0 bases from J, the gap between germline ends came to 14 bases. Germline values: CDR1 SQVTM, CDR2 ANQGSEA. The CDR3 totals 15 residues.

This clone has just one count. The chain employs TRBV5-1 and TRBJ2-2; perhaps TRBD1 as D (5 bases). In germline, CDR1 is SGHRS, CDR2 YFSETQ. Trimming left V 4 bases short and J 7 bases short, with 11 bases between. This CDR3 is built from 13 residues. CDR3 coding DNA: TGCGCCAGCAGCCTCCAGGGAATCGGGGAGCTGTTTTTT. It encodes CASSLQGIGELFF.

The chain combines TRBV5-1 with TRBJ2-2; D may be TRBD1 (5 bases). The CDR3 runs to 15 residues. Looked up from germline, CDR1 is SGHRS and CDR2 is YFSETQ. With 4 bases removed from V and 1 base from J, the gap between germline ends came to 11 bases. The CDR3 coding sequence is TGCGCCAGCAGCCCTGGGGCCATGAACACCGGGGAGCTGTTTTTT. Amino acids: CASSPGAMNTGELFF. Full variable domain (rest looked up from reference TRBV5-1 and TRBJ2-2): KAGVTQTPRYLIKTRGQQVTLSCSPISGHRSVSWYQQTPGQGLQFLFEYFSETQRNKGNFPGRFSGRQFSNSRSEMNVSTLELGDSALYLCASSPGAMNTGELFFGEGSRLTVL.

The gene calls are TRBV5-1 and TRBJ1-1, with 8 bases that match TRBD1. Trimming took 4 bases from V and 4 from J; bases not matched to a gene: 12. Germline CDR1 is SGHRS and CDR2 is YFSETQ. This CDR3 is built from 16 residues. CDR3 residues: CASSRRTGSAGTEAFF. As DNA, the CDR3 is TGCGCCAGCAGCCGGAGGACAGGGTCGGCAGGCACTGAAGCTTTCTTT.

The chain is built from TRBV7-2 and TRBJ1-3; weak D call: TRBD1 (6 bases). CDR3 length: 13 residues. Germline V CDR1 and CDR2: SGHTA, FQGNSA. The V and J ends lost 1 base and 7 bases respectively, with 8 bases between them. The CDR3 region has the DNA TGTGCCAGCAGCTTAGACGGGGGCAACACCATATATTTT. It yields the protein CASSLDGGNTIYF.

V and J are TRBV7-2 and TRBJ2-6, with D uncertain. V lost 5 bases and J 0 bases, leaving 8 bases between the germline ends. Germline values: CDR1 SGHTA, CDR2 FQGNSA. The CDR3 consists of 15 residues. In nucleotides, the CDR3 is TGTGCCAGCAGCCTTTTTGGCTCTGGGGCCAACGTCCTGACTTTC. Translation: CASSLFGSGANVLTF.

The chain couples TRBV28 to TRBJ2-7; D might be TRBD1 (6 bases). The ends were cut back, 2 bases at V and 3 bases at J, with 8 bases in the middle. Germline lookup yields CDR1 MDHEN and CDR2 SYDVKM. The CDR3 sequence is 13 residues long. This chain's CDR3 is CASSLGQLYEQYF. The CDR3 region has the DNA TGTGCCAGCAGTTTAGGACAGCTCTACGAGCAGTACTTC.

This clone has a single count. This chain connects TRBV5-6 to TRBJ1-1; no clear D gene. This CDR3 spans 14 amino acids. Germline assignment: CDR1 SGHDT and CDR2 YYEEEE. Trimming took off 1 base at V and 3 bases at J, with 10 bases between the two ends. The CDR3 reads CASSLRAIDTEAFF. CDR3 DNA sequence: TGTGCCAGCAGCTTGAGAGCGATAGACACTGAAGCTTTCTTT.

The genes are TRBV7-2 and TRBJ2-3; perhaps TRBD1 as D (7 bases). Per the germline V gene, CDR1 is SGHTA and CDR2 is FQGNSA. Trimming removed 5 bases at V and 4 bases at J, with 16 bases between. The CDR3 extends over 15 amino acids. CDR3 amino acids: CASSAQQGRSDTQYF. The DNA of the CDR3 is TGTGCCAGCAGCGCCCAACAGGGGAGGTCAGATACGCAGTATTTT.

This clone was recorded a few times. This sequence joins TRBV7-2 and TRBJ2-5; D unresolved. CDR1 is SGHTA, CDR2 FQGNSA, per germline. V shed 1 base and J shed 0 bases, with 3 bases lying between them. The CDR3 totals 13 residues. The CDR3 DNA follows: TGTGCCAGCAGCTTAGGACACCAAGAGACCCAGTACTTC. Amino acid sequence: CASSLGHQETQYF.

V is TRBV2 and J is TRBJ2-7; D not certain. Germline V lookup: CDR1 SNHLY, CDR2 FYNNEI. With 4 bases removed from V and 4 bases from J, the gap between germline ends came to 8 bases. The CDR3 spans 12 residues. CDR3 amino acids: CASSGGEYEQYF. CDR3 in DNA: TGTGCCAGCAGTGGCGGCGAATACGAGCAGTACTTC.

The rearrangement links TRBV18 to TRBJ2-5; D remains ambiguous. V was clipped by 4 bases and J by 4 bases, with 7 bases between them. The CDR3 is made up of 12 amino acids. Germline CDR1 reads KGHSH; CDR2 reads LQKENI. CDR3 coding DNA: TGTGCCAGCTCACTTAGTCGAGAGACCCAGTACTTC. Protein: CASSLSRETQYF.

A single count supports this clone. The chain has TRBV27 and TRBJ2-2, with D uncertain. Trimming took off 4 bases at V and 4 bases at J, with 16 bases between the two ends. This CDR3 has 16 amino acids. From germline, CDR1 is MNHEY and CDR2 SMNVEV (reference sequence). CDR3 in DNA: TGTGCCAGCAGTTGGCGAGTGTTGGGCGGCACCGGGGAGCTGTTTTTT. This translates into CASSWRVLGGTGELFF.

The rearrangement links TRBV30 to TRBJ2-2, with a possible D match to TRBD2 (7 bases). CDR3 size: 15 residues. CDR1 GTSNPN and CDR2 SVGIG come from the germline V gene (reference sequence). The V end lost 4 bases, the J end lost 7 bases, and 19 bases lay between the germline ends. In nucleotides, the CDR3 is TGTGCCTGGACCCCGTGGGGGGGGCGCGGCGGGGAGCTGTTTTTT. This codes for CAWTPWGGRGGELFF.